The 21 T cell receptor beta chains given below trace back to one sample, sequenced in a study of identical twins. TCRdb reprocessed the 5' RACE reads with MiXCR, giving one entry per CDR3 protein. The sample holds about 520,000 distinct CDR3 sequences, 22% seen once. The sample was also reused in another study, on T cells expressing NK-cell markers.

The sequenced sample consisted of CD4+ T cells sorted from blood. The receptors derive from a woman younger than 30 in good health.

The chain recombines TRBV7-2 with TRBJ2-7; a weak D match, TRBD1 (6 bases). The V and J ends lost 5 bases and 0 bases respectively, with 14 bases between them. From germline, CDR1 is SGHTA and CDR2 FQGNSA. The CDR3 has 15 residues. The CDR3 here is CASSTLTGFSYEQYF. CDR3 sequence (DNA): TGTGCCAGCAGCACGCTGACAGGCTTCTCCTACGAGCAGTACTTC.

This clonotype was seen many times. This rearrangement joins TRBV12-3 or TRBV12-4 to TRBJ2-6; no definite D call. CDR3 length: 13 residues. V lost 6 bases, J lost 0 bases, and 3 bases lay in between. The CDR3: CASRNSGANVLTF. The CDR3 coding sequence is TGTGCCAGCAGAAACTCTGGGGCCAACGTCCTGACTTTC.

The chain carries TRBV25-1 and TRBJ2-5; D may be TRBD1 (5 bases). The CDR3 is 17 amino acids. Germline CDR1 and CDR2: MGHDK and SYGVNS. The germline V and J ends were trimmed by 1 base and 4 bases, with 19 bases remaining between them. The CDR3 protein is CASSESGFGRLGETQYF. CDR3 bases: TGTGCCAGCAGTGAATCAGGGTTTGGCAGGTTGGGAGAGACCCAGTACTTC.

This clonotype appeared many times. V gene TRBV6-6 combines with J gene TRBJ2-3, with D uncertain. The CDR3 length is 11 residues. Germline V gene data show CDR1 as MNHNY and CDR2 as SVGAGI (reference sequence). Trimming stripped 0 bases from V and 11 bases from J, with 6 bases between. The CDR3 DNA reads TGTGCCAGCAGTTACTCGTCCATGCAGTATTTT. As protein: CASSYSSMQYF.

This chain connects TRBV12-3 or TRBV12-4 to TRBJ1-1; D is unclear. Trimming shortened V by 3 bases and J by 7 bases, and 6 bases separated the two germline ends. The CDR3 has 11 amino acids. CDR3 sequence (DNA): TGTGCCAGCAGTTTTTATGGTGAAGCTTTCTTT. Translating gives CASSFYGEAFF.

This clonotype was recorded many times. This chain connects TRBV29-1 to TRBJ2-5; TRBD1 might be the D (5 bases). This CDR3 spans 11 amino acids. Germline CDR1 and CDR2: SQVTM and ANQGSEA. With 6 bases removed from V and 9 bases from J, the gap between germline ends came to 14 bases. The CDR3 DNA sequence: TGCAGCGTACGGACACAAATGGCCCAGTACTTC. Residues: CSVRTQMAQYF.

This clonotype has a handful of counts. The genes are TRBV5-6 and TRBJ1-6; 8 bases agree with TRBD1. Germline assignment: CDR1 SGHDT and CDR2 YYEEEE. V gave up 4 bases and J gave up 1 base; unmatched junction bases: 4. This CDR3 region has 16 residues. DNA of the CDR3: TGTGCCAGCAGCGAGGACAGGGTTTCCTATAATTCACCCCTCCACTTT. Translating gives CASSEDRVSYNSPLHF. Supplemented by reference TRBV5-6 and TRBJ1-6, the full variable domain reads DAGVTQSPTHLIKTRGQQVTLRCSPKSGHDTVSWYQQALGQGPQFIFQYYEEEERQRGNFPDRFSGHQFPNYSSELNVNALLLGDSALYLCASSEDRVSYNSPLHFGNGTRLTVT.

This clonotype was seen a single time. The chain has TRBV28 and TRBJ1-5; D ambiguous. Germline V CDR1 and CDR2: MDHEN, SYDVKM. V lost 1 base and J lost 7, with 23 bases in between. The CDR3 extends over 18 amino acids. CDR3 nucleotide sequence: TGTGCCAGCAGTTTATCAATATCGGGATCCTTAAGAGGACAGCCCCAGCATTTT. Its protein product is CASSLSISGSLRGQPQHF.

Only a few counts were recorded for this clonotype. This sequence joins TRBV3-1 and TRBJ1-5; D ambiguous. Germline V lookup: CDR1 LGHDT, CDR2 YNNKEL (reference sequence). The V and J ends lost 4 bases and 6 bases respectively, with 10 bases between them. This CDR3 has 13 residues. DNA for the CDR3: TGTGCCAGCAGCCCGGCTAGTGGTCAGCCCCAGCATTTT. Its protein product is CASSPASGQPQHF.

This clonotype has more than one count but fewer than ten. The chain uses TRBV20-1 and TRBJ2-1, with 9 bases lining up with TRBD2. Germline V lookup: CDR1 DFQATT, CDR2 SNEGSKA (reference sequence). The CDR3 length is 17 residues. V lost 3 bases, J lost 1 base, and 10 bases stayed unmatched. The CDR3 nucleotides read TGCAGTGCTAGGTACCTAGCGGGGCGAGGGTCCTACAATGAGCAGTTCTTC. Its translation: CSARYLAGRGSYNEQFF.

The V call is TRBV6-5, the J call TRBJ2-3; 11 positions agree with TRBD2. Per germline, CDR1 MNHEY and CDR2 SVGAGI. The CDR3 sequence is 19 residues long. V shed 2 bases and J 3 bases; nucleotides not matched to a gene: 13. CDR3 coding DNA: TGTGCCAGCAGTTACGGGTTAGCGGGGGGGCAACGGGGTACAGATACGCAGTATTTT. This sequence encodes CASSYGLAGGQRGTDTQYF.

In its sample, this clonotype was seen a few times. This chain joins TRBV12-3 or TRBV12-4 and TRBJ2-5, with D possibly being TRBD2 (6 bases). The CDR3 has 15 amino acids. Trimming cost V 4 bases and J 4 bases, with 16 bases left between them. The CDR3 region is CASSSAGPLGETQYF. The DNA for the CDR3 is TGTGCCAGCAGTTCGGCGGGACCGCTTGGAGAGACCCAGTACTTC.

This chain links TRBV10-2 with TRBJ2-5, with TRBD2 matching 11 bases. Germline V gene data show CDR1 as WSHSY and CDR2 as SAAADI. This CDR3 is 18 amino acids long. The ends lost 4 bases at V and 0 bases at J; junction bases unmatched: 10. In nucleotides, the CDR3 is TGCGCCAGCAGTGGTCCGGGACTAGCGGCTCTGTACCAAGAGACCCAGTACTTC. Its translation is CASSGPGLAALYQETQYF.

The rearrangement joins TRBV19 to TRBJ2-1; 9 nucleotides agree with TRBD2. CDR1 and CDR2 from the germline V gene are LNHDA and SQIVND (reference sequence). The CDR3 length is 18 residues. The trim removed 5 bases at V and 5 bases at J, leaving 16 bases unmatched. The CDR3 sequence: CASSWGRASGTSHNEQFF. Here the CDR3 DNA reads TGTGCCAGTAGTTGGGGTAGGGCTAGCGGGACTTCACACAATGAGCAGTTCTTC.

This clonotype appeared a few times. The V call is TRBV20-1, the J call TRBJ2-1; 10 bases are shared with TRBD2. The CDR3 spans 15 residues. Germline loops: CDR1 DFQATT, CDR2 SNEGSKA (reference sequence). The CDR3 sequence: CSATSGIRSYNEQFF. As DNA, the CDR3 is TGCAGCGCCACTAGCGGGATCCGCTCCTACAATGAGCAGTTCTTC.

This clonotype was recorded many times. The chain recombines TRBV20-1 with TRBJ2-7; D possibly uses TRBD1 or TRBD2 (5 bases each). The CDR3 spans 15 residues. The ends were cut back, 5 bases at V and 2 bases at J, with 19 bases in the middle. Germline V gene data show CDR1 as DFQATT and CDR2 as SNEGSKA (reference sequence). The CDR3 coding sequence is TGCAGTGCTCAGGGTGGGGAGAAGTCTGCCTACGAGCAGTACTTC. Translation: CSAQGGEKSAYEQYF.

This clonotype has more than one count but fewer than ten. CDR3 residues: CASRSGLMNTEAFF. Written as DNA, the CDR3 is TGTGCCAGCAGATCAGGGCTCATGAACACTGAAGCTTTCTTT. V usage is TRBV7-6 and J usage is TRBJ1-1; a weak D match, TRBD1 (5 bases). Germline-derived CDR1 and CDR2 are SGHVS and FNYEAQ. Trimming pared 6 bases from V and 0 bases from J, leaving 11 bases between. This CDR3 spans 14 amino acids.

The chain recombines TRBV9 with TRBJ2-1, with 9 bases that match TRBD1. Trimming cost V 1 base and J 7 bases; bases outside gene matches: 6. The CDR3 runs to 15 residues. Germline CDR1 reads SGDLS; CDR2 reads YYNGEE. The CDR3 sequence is CASSVSGTGLNEQFF. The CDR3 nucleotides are TGTGCCAGCAGCGTATCCGGGACAGGGTTAAATGAGCAGTTCTTC.

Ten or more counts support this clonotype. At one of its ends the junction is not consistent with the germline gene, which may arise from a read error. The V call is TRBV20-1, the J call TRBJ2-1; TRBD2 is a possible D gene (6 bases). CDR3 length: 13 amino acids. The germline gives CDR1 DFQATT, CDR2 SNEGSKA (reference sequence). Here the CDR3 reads CSAREGTPHPFKF. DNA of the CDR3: TGCAGTGCTAGAGAAGGGACTCCTCACCCTTTTAAATTC.

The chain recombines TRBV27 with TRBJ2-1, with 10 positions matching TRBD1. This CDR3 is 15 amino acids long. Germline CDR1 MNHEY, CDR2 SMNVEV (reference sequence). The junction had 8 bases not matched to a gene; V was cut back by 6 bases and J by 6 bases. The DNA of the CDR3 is TGTGCCAGCAGAGACGGGACAGGGGTCCCCAATGAGCAGTTCTTC. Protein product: CASRDGTGVPNEQFF.

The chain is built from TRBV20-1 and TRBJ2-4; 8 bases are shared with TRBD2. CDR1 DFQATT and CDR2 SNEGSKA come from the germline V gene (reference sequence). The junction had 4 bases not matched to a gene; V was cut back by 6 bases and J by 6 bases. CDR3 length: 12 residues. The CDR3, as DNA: TGCAGTGCGTTAGCGGGATTAAACATTCAGTACTTC. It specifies CSALAGLNIQYF.